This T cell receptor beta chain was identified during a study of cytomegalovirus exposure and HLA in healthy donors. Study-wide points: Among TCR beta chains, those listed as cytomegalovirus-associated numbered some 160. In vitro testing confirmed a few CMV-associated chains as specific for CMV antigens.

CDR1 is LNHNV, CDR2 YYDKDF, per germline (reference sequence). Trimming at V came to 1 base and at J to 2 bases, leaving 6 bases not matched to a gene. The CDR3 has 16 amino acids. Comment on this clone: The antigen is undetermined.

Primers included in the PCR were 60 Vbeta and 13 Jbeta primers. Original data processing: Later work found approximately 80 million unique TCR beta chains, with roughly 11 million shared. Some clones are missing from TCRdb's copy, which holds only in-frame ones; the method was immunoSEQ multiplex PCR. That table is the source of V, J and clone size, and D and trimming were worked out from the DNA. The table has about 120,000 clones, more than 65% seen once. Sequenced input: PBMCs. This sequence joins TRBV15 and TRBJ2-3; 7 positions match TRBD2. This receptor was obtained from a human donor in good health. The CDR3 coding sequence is TGTGCCACCAGCAGAGGGGCTAGCGGTCTCACAGATACGCAGTATTTT. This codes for CATSRGASGLTDTQYF.